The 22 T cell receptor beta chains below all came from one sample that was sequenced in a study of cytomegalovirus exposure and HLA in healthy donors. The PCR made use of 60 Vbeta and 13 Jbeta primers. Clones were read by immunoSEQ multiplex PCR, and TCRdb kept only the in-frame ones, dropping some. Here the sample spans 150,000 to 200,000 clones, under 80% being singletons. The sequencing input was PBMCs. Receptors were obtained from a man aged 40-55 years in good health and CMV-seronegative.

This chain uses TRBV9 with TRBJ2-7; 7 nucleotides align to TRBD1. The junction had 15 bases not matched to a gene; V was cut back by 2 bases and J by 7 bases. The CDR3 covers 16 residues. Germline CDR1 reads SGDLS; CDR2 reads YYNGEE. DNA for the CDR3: TGTGCCAGCAGCGTTTCTACAGGGGCCCGCTCTTGGGAGCAGTACTTC. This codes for CASSVSTGARSWEQYF.

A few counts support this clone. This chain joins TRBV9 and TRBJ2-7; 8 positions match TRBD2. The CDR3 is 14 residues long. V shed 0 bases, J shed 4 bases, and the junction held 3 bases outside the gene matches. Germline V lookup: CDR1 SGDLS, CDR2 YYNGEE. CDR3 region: CASSVAAGGYEQYF. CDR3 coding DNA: TGTGCCAGCAGCGTAGCGGCGGGGGGATACGAGCAGTACTTC.

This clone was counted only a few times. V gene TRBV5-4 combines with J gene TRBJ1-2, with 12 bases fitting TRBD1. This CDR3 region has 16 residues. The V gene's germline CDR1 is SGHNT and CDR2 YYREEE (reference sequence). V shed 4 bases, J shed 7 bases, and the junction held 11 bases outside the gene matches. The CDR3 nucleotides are TGTGCCAGCAGCGCGGGACAGGGGGCCTATTCTTTTGGCTACACCTTC. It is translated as CASSAGQGAYSFGYTF.

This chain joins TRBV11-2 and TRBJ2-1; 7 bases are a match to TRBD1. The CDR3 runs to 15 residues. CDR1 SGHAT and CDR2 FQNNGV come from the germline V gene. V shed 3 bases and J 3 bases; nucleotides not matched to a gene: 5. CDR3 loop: CASSFLRDSYNEQFF. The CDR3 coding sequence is TGTGCCAGCAGCTTCCTCCGGGACAGCTACAATGAGCAGTTCTTC. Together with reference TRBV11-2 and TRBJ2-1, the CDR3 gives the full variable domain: EAGVAQSPRYKIIEKRQSVAFWCNPISGHATLYWYQQILGQGPKLLIQFQNNGVVDDSQLPKDRFSAERLKGVDSTLKIQPAKLEDSAVYLCASSFLRDSYNEQFFGPGTRLTVL.

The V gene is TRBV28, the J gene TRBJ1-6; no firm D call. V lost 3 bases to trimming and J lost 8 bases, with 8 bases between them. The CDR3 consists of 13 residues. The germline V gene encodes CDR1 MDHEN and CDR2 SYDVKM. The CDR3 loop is CASSLRPDSPLHF. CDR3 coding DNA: TGTGCCAGCAGTTTGCGGCCGGATTCACCCCTCCACTTT.

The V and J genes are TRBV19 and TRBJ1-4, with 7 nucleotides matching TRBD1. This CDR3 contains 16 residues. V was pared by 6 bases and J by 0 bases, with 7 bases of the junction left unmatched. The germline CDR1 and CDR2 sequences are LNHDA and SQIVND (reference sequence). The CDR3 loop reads CASSSTGRATNEKLFF. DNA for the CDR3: TGTGCCAGTAGCTCGACAGGGCGAGCAACTAATGAAAAACTGTTTTTT.

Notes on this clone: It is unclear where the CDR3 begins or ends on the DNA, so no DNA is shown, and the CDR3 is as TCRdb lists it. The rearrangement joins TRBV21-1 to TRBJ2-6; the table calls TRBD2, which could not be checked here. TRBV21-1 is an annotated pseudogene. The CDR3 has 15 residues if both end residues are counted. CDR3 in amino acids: CASSKWGGGANVLTF.

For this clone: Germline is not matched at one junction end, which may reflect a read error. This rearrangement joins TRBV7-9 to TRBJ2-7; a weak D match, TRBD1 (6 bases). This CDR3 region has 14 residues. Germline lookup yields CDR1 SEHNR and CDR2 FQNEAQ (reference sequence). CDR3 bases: TGTTCCAGCGGAGTACGGGACAAATCCGACGAGCAGTACTTC. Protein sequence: CSSGVRDKSDEQYF.

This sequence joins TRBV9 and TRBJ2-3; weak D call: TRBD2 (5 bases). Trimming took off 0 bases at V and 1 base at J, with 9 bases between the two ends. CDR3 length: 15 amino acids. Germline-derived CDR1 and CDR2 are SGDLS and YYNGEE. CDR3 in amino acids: CASSVGAGRTDTQYF. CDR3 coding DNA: TGTGCCAGCAGCGTAGGTGCGGGCCGCACAGATACGCAGTATTTT. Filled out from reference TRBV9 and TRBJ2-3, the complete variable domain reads DSGVTQTPKHLITATGQRVTLRCSPRSGDLSVYWYQQSLDQGLQFLIQYYNGEERAKGNILERFSAQQFPDLHSELNLSSLELGDSALYFCASSVGAGRTDTQYFGPGTRLTVL.

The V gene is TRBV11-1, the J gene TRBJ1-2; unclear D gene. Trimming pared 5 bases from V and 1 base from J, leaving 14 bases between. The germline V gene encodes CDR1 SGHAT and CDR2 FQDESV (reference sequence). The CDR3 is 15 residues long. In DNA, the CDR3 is TGTGCCAGCAGCCCCCCCCTCGGAGGTAACTATGGCTACACCTTC. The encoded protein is CASSPPLGGNYGYTF.

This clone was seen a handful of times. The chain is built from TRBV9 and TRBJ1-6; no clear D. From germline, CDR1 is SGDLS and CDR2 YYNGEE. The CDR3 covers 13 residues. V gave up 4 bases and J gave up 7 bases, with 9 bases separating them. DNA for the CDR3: TGTGCCAGCAGCCCTGACGGGAATTCACCCCTCCACTTT. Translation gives CASSPDGNSPLHF. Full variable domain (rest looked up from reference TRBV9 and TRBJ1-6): DSGVTQTPKHLITATGQRVTLRCSPRSGDLSVYWYQQSLDQGLQFLIQYYNGEERAKGNILERFSAQQFPDLHSELNLSSLELGDSALYFCASSPDGNSPLHFGNGTRLTVT.

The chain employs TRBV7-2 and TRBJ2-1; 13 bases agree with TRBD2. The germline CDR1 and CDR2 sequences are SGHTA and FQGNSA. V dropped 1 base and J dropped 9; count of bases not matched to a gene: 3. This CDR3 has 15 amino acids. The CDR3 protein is CASSLELAGGSEQFF. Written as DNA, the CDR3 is TGTGCCAGCAGCTTAGAACTAGCGGGAGGGAGTGAGCAGTTCTTC. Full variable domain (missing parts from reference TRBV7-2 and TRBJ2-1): GAGVSQSPSNKVTEKGKDVELRCDPISGHTALYWYRQSLGQGLEFLIYFQGNSAPDKSGLPSDRFSAERTGGSVSTLTIQRTQQEDSAVYLCASSLELAGGSEQFFGPGTRLTVL.

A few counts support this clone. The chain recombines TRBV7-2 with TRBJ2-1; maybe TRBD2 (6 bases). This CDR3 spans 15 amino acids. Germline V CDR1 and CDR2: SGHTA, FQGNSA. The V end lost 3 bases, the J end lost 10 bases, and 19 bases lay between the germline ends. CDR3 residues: CASSLPLRGREEQFF. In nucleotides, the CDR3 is TGTGCCAGCAGCTTGCCCCTGCGGGGAAGGGAGGAGCAGTTCTTC.

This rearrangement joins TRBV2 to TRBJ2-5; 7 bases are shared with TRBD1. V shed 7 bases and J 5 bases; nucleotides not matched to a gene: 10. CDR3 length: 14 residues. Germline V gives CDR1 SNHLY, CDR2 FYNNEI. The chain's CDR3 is CASTLQGIGETQYF. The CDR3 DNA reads TGTGCCAGCACCCTACAGGGGATCGGGGAGACCCAGTACTTC.

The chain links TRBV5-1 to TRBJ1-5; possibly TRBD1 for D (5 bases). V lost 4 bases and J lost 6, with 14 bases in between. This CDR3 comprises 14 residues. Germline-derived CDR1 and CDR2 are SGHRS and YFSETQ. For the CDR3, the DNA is TGCGCCAGCAGCCCGGGGGGTGTAGGTCAGCCCCAGCATTTT. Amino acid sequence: CASSPGGVGQPQHF. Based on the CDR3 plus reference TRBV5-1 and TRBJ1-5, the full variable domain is KAGVTQTPRYLIKTRGQQVTLSCSPISGHRSVSWYQQTPGQGLQFLFEYFSETQRNKGNFPGRFSGRQFSNSRSEMNVSTLELGDSALYLCASSPGGVGQPQHFGDGTRLSIL.

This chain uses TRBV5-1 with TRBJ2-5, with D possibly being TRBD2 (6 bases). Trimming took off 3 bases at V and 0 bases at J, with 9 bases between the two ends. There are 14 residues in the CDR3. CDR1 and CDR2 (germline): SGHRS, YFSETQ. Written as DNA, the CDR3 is TGCGCCAGCAGCTCGGGACTCGACCAAGAGACCCAGTACTTC. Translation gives CASSSGLDQETQYF.

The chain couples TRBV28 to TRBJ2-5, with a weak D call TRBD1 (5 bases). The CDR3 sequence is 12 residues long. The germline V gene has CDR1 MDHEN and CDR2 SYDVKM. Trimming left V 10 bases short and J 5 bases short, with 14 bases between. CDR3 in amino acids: CATQGVYETQYF. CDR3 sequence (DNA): TGTGCCACGCAGGGTGTTTACGAGACCCAGTACTTC. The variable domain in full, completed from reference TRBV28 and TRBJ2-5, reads DVKVTQSSRYLVKRTGEKVFLECVQDMDHENMFWYRQDPGLGLRLIYFSYDVKMKEKGDIPEGYSVSREKKERFSLILESASTNQTSMYLCATQGVYETQYFGPGTRLLVL.

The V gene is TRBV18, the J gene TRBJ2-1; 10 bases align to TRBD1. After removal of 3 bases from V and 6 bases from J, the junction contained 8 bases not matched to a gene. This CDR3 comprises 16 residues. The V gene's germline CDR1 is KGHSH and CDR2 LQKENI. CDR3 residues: CASSPDRGRPVNEQFF. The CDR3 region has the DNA TGTGCCAGCTCACCCGACAGGGGGCGTCCGGTCAATGAGCAGTTCTTC.

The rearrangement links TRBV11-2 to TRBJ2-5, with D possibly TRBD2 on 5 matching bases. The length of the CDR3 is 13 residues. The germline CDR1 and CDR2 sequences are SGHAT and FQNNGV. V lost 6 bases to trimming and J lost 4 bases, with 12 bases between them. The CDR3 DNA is TGTGCCAGCAGTACCGGGGTAGGAGAGACCCAGTACTTC. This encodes CASSTGVGETQYF.

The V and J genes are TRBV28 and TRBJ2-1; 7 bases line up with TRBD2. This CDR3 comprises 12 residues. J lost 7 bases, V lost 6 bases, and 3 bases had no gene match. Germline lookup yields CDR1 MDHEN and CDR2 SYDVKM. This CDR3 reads CASRGGKNEQFF. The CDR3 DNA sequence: TGTGCCAGCAGGGGGGGGAAAAATGAGCAGTTCTTC.

In DNA form, the CDR3 reads TGTGCCAGCAGTCGACCGGGACTCTACGGTGCCTACGAGCAGTACTTC. Its protein product is CASSRPGLYGAYEQYF. J is TRBJ2-7 and V is TRBV28, with a possible D match to TRBD2 (6 bases). CDR3 size: 16 residues. The V gene's germline CDR1 is MDHEN and CDR2 SYDVKM. The germline V and J ends were trimmed by 5 bases and 2 bases, with 19 bases remaining between them.

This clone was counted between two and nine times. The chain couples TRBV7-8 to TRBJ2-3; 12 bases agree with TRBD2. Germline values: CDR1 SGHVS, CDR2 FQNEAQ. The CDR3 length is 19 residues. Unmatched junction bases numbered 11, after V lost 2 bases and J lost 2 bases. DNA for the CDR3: TGTGCCAGCAGCTTACGAAGCCGCCTAGCGGGGGGGTTCACAGATACGCAGTATTTT. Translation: CASSLRSRLAGGFTDTQYF.